The sequence of this TCR beta chain was determined in a study of shared clonotypes between healthy human individuals. Study information: Sampling drew on donors who were a couple of women and a few men aged 18 to 49.

Splitting the CD4+ cells yielded a CD45RA+ naive subset and a CD45RA-negative memory subset. This clone has a single count. Its target is unknown. CDR1 and CDR2 (germline): SGHRS, YFSETQ. CDR3 length: 15 amino acids. With 0 bases removed from V and 0 bases from J, the gap between germline ends came to 9 bases. Clones were read by immunoSEQ multiplex PCR, and TCRdb kept only the in-frame ones, dropping some. The sample consists of roughly 1,100,000 clones, 75% of them appearing once. Whole-study results and caveats: Among donors, clonotype sharing was expected to be affected by sequencing depth.

The chain is built from TRBV5-1 and TRBJ1-2; unclear D gene. The sequence came from a man younger than 35 in good health. The source material was memory CD4+ T cells sorted from blood. Subset indicated: CD45RA-negative fraction. The CDR3 bases are TGCGCCAGCAGCTTGGAACCAAAACCTAACTATGGCTACACCTTC. It is translated as CASSLEPKPNYGYTF.